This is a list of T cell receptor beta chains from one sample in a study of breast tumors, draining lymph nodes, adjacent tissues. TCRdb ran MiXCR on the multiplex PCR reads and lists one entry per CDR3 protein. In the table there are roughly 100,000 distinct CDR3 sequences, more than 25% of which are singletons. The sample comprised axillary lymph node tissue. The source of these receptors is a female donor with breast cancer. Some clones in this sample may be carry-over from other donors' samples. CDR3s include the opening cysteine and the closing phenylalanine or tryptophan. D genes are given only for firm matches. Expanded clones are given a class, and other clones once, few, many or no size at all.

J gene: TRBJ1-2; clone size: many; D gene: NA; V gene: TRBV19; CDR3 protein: CASSLIGDISYGYTF; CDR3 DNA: TGTGCCAGTAGTTTAATCGGGGACATTTCCTATGGCTACACCTTC
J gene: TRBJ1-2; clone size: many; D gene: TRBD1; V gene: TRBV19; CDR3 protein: CASSDTGTAFSHGYTF; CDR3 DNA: TGTGCCAGTAGCGATACCGGGACAGCCTTTTCCCATGGCTACACCTTC
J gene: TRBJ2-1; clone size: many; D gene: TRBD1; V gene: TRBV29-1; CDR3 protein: CSVDTRQGGTNEQFF; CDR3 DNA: TGCAGCGTTGATACGCGACAGGGGGGGACGAATGAGCAGTTCTTC
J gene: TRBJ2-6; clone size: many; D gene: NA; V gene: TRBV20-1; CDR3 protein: CSARVGGPSSGANVLTF; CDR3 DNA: TGCAGTGCTAGAGTTGGGGGGCCAAGCTCTGGGGCCAACGTCCTGACTTTC
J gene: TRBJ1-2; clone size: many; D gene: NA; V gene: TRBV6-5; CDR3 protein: CASSSTTANYGYTF; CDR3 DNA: TGTGCCAGCAGTTCGACGACGGCTAACTATGGCTACACCTTC
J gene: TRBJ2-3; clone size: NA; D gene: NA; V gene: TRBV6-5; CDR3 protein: CASSYSGGTTQGTQYF; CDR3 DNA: TGTGCCAGCAGTTACTCGGGCGGGACTACCCAGGGGACGCAGTATTTT
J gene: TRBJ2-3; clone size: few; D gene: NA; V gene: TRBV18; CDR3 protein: CASSPWSPTSTDTQYF; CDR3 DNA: TGTGCCAGCTCACCATGGAGTCCTACTAGCACAGATACGCAGTATTTT
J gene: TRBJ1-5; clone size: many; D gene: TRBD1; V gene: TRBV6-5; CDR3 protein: CASSRTGVGNQPQHF; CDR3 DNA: TGTGCCAGCAGCCGGACAGGGGTGGGTAATCAGCCCCAGCATTTT
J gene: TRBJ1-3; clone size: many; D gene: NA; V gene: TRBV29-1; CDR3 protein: CSVSQGYSGNTIYF; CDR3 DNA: TGCAGCGTCTCACAGGGATACTCTGGAAACACCATATATTTT
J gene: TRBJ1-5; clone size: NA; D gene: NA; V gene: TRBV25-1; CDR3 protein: CASSPLQDDSNQPQHF; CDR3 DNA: TGTGCCAGCAGTCCCTTACAGGACGATAGCAATCAGCCCCAGCATTTT
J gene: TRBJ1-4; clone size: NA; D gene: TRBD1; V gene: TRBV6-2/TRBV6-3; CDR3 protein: CASSLPPRDRRHKLFF; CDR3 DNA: TGTGCCAGCAGTCTTCCTCCCCGGGACAGAAGGCATAAACTGTTTTTT
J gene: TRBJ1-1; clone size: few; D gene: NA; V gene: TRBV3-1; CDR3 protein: CASSQGGAMNTEAFF; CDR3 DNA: TGTGCCAGCAGCCAAGGAGGGGCGATGAACACTGAAGCTTTCTTT
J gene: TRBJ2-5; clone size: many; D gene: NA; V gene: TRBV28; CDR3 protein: CASSRSSLTQETQYF; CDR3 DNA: TGTGCCAGCAGCCGATCCAGCTTGACTCAAGAGACCCAGTACTTC
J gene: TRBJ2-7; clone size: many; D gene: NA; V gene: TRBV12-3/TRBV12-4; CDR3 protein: CASSDRTVREQYF; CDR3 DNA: TGTGCCAGCAGTGATCGGACGGTACGCGAGCAGTACTTC
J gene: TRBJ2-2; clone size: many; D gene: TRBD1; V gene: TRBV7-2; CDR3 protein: CASSAQISGTGATGELFF; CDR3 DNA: TGTGCCAGCAGCGCCCAAATTTCCGGGACAGGGGCCACCGGGGAGCTGTTTTTT
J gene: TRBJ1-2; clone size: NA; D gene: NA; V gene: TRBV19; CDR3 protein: CASILWGTGGYGYTF; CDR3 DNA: TGTGCCAGTATATTATGGGGGACCGGTGGCTATGGCTACACCTTC
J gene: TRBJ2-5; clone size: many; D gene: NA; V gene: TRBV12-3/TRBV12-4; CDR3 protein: CASAGEGRETQYF; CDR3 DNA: TGTGCCAGCGCTGGAGAGGGCCGAGAGACCCAGTACTTC
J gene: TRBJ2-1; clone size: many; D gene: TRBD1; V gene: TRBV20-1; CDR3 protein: CSANPGQGTNEQFF; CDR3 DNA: TGCAGTGCTAACCCGGGACAGGGTACGAATGAGCAGTTCTTC
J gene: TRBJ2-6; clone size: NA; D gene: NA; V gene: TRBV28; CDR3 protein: CASSLPPTTNVLTF; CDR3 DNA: TGTGCCAGCAGTTTACCCCCTACAACCAACGTCCTGACTTTC
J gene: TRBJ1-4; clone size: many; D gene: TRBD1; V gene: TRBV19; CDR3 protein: CASRDRATNEKLFF; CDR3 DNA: TGTGCCAGTAGGGACAGGGCAACTAATGAAAAACTGTTTTTT
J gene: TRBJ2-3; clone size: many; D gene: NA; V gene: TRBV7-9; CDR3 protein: CASSSSDTQYF; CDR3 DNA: TGTGCCAGCAGCTCTTCAGATACGCAGTATTTT
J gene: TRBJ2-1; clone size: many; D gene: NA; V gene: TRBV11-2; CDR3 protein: CASSLRGPGRVFF; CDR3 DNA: TGTGCCAGCAGCCTACGAGGCCCGGGGCGTGTGTTCTTC
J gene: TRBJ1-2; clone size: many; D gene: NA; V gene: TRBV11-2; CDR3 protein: CASSLETYGYTF; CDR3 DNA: TGTGCCAGCAGCTTAGAAACTTATGGCTACACCTTC
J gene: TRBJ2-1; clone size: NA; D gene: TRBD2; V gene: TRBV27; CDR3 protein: CASSSLGGGGSYNEQFF; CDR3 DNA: TGTGCCAGCAGTTCCCTCGGGGGCGGGGGGTCCTACAATGAGCAGTTCTTC
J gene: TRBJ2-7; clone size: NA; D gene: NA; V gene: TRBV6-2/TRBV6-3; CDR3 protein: CASSYSGRRAYVQYF; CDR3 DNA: TGTGCCAGCAGTTACTCGGGCAGGAGGGCCTACGTGCAGTACTTC
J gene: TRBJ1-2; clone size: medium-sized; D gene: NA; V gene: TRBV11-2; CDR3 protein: CASSLPRGGEQGNYGYTF; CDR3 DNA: TGTGCCAGCAGCTTACCAAGGGGTGGCGAACAGGGTAACTATGGCTACACCTTC
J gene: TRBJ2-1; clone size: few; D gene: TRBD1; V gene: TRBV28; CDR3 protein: CASSYGQGPYNEQFF; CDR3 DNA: TGTGCCAGCAGTTACGGACAGGGACCCTACAATGAGCAGTTCTTC
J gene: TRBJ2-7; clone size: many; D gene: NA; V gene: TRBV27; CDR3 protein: CASSYSKTVSYEQYF; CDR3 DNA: TGTGCCAGCAGCTACTCTAAGACAGTCTCCTACGAGCAGTACTTC
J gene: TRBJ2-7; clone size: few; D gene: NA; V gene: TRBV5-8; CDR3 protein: CASSCYRALDSYEQYF; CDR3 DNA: TGTGCCAGCAGCTGCTACAGGGCGCTGGATAGTTACGAGCAGTACTTC
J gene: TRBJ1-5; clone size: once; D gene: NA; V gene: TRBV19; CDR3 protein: CASTTGPTRGNQPPHF; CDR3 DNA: TGTGCCAGCACTACAGGGCCTACGCGGGGCAATCAGCCCCCGCATTTT
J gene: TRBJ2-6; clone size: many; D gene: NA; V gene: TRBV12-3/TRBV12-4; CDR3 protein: CASILGSSGANVLTF; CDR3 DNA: TGTGCCAGCATCCTGGGGAGCTCTGGGGCCAACGTCCTGACTTTC
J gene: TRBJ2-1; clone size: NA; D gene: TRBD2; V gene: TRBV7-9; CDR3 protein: CASSEGLAGVSSEQFF; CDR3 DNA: TGTGCCAGCAGCGAGGGACTAGCGGGAGTGTCCAGTGAGCAGTTCTTC
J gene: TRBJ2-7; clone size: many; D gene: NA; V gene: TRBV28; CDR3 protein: CASSDPGKSGEQYF; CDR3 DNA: TGTGCCAGCAGTGACCCGGGCAAAAGCGGCGAGCAGTACTTC
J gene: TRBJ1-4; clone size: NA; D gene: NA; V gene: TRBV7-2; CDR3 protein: CASSTSGGTHNEKLFF; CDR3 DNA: TGTGCCAGCAGCACGAGCGGCGGGACACATAATGAAAAACTGTTTTTT
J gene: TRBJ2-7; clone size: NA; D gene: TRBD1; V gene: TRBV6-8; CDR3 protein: CASSQGQGAYEQYF; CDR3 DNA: TGTGCCAGCAGTCAAGGACAGGGGGCCTACGAGCAGTACTTC
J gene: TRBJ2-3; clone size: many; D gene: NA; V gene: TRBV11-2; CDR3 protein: CASSLLGGRGGDTQYF; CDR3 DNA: TGTGCCAGCAGCTTATTGGGCGGGCGCGGAGGAGATACGCAGTATTTT
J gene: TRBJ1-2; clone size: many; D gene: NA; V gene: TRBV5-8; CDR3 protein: CASSLGTRDYGYTF; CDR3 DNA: TGTGCCAGCAGCTTGGGGACTCGCGACTATGGCTACACCTTC
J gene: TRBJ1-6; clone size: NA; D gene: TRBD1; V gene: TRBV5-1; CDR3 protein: CASSWGQGAGSPLHF; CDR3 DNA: TGCGCCAGCAGCTGGGGACAGGGGGCTGGTTCACCCCTCCACTTT
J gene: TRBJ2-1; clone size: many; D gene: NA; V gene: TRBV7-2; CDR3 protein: CASSLRADTYNEQFF; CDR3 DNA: TGTGCCAGCAGCTTAAGGGCGGATACCTACAATGAGCAGTTCTTC
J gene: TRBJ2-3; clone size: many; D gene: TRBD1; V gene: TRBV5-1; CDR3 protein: CASSFGTDLDTQYF; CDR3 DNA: TGCGCCAGCAGCTTCGGGACAGACCTAGATACGCAGTATTTT
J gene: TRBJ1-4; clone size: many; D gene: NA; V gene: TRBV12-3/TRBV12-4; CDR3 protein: CASSFRGGKLFF; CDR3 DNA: TGTGCCAGCAGTTTTCGGGGGGGAAAACTGTTTTTT
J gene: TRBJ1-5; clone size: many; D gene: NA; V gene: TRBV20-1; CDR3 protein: CSARGGDQPQHF; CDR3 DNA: TGCAGTGCTAGGGGGGGTGATCAGCCCCAGCATTTT
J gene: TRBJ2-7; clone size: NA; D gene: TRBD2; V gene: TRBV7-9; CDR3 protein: CASSFTSGSRVYEQYF; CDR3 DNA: TGTGCCAGCAGCTTCACTAGCGGGAGTAGAGTCTACGAGCAGTACTTC
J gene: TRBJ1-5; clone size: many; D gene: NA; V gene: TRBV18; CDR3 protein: CASSPLEGNQPQHF; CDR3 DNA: TGTGCCAGCTCACCTCTCGAGGGCAATCAGCCCCAGCATTTT
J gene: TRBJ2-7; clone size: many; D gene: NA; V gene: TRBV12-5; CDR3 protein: CASGFARGDAHPSHEQYF; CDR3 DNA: TGTGCTAGTGGTTTCGCGAGGGGAGATGCACACCCCAGCCACGAGCAGTACTTC
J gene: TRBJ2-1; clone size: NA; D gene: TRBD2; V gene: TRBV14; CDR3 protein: CASSQADKSTSGIGDEQFF; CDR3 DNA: TGTGCCAGCAGCCAAGCGGATAAATCGACTAGCGGGATAGGAGATGAGCAGTTCTTC
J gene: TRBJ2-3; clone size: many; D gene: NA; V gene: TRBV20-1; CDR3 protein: CSADQGYTDTQYF; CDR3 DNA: TGCAGTGCCGATCAGGGCTACACAGATACGCAGTATTTT
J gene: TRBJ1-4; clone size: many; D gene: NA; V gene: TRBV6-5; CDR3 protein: CASSFTRGWEKLFF; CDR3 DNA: TGTGCCAGCAGTTTTACCAGGGGTTGGGAAAAACTGTTTTTT
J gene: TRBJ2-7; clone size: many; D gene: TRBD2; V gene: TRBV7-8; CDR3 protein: CASSFRLAGANEQYF; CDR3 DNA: TGTGCCAGCAGCTTTCGCCTAGCGGGAGCAAACGAGCAGTACTTC